A single sample is the source of the 27 T cell receptor beta chains below, sequenced in a study of T-cell reconstitution after alpha-beta-depleted transplantation in children. Molecular barcoding with unique molecular identifiers was used for the TCRbeta library. TCRdb analysed the PCR reads with MiXCR anew, one entry per CDR3 protein. The sample includes some 390,000 distinct CDR3 sequences, roughly 20% seen only once; the top ten take less than 4.5%. The material was PBMCs from the stem cell graft donor, obtained from the stem cell graft. These receptors all stem from a human donor who donated a stem cell graft to a child with acute myeloid leukemia.

This sequence joins TRBV15 and TRBJ2-3; perhaps TRBD1 as D (6 bases). The CDR3 contains 16 residues. V was clipped by 5 bases and J by 1 base, with 16 bases between them. The germline V gene encodes CDR1 LNHNV and CDR2 YYDKDF (reference sequence). The CDR3 nucleotides are TGTGCCACCAGCGCCCAAGGGGGATACGGCACAGATACGCAGTATTTT. Amino acids: CATSAQGGYGTDTQYF.

This clonotype has just a few counts. The chain is built from TRBV5-1 and TRBJ2-7; 7 bases map to TRBD1. This CDR3 spans 14 amino acids. Germline V lookup: CDR1 SGHRS, CDR2 YFSETQ. The V segment lost 4 bases and the J segment 2 bases; nucleotides outside the gene matches: 6. The CDR3: CASSADRSAYEQYF. The CDR3 DNA follows: TGCGCCAGCAGCGCGGACAGGTCAGCCTACGAGCAGTACTTC.

A few counts support this clonotype. The chain employs TRBV24-1 and TRBJ2-5; 16 nucleotides match TRBD2. The CDR3 is made up of 20 amino acids. Germline loops: CDR1 KGHDR, CDR2 SFDVKD. J was trimmed by 5 bases and V by 3 bases; bases with no gene match: 14. The CDR3 sequence is CATSDPGTSGRGTWGETQYF. The CDR3 DNA sequence: TGTGCCACCAGTGATCCCGGGACTAGCGGGAGGGGTACCTGGGGTGAGACCCAGTACTTC.

This clonotype was seen only a few times. V is TRBV6-1 and J is TRBJ2-7, with D possibly matching TRBD2 (6 bases). This CDR3 comprises 13 residues. V was trimmed by 6 bases and J by 4 bases, leaving 13 bases between them. Per germline, CDR1 MNHNS and CDR2 SASEGT. The CDR3 protein is CASRTGLTYEQYF. The CDR3, as DNA: TGTGCCAGCAGAACGGGACTTACTTACGAGCAGTACTTC.

V and J are TRBV12-3 or TRBV12-4 and TRBJ2-1, with D hard to call. This CDR3 has 11 amino acids. The V gene lost 3 bases and the J gene lost 11 bases, with 8 bases spanning the gap. The CDR3 region has the DNA TGTGCCAGCAGTTTCGCGTACCAGCAGTTCTTC. It encodes CASSFAYQQFF.

At least ten counts were recorded for this clonotype. This rearrangement joins TRBV4-3 to TRBJ2-1; 8 nucleotides line up with TRBD2. CDR1 is LGHNA, CDR2 YSLEER, per germline. The CDR3 runs 15 residues. V was clipped by 4 bases and J by 7 bases; unmatched bases: 9. CDR3 sequence (DNA): TGCGCCAGCAGCCCTAAAGCGGGAGCTAAAAATGAGCAGTTCTTC. As protein: CASSPKAGAKNEQFF.

V gene TRBV20-1 combines with J gene TRBJ1-1, with TRBD1 identical over 9 bases. CDR1 and CDR2 (germline): DFQATT, SNEGSKA (reference sequence). V lost 2 bases, J lost 4 bases, and 14 bases stayed unmatched. CDR3 size: 17 residues. The CDR3 sequence is CSARPPEGQGRGTEAFF. CDR3 sequence (DNA): TGCAGTGCTAGACCACCCGAGGGACAGGGACGGGGCACTGAAGCTTTCTTT.

The J gene is TRBJ2-2, the V gene TRBV12-3 or TRBV12-4; D remains ambiguous. This CDR3 is 17 amino acids long. V was trimmed by 1 base and J by 2 bases, leaving 14 bases between them. This CDR3 is CASSLDSGAYNTGELFF. CDR3 nucleotide sequence: TGTGCCAGCAGTTTAGATTCAGGAGCCTACAACACCGGGGAGCTGTTTTTT.

This clonotype came up a few times. V usage is TRBV20-1 and J usage is TRBJ2-3; 7 bases line up with TRBD2. V was clipped by 1 base and J by 4 bases; unmatched bases: 8. Germline V gene data show CDR1 as DFQATT and CDR2 as SNEGSKA (reference sequence). The CDR3 length is 15 residues. CDR3 region: CSARAPGRGADTQYF. CDR3 coding DNA: TGCAGTGCTAGAGCCCCGGGACGGGGGGCAGATACGCAGTATTTT.

A few counts support this clonotype. The V and J genes are TRBV2 and TRBJ2-1; tentatively, D is TRBD2 (6 bases). Germline values: CDR1 SNHLY, CDR2 FYNNEI. Trimming stripped 6 bases from V and 1 base from J, with 13 bases between. The CDR3 sequence is 15 residues long. CDR3 loop: CASSRGGRSYNEQFF. CDR3 sequence (DNA): TGTGCCAGCAGCCGTGGGGGGAGATCCTACAATGAGCAGTTCTTC.

The sample holds many counts of this clonotype. This chain joins TRBV20-1 and TRBJ2-3; 9 positions agree with TRBD2. Trimming cost V 6 bases and J 4 bases; bases outside gene matches: 11. Germline-derived CDR1 and CDR2 are DFQATT and SNEGSKA (reference sequence). This CDR3 spans 15 amino acids. CDR3: CSACLLGLAPDTQYF. CDR3 bases: TGCAGTGCCTGCCTTCTGGGACTAGCACCAGATACGCAGTATTTT.

V gene TRBV4-2 combines with J gene TRBJ1-1; 8 bases agree with TRBD1. In germline, CDR1 is LGHNA, CDR2 YNFKEQ. The CDR3 runs to 16 residues. V was pared by 0 bases and J by 5 bases, with 8 bases of the junction left unmatched. The CDR3: CASSQDGPGQVTEAFF. The CDR3 nucleotides are TGTGCCAGCAGCCAAGATGGCCCGGGACAGGTTACTGAAGCTTTCTTT.

This clonotype has a handful of counts. This sequence joins TRBV4-3 and TRBJ2-3; 10 bases map to TRBD2. The CDR3 has 17 amino acids. V lost 4 bases to trimming and J lost 0 bases; unmatched junction nucleotides: 7. Per germline, CDR1 LGHNA and CDR2 YSLEER. The CDR3 bases are TGCGCCAGCAGCCTTCGGGGACTAGCGCCAAGCACAGATACGCAGTATTTT. Residues: CASSLRGLAPSTDTQYF.

In its sample, this clonotype was seen a few times. The rearrangement joins TRBV13 to TRBJ2-1, with TRBD2 matching over 14 bases. After removal of 1 base from V and 5 bases from J, the junction contained 7 bases not matched to a gene. The CDR3 has 18 residues. Germline lookup yields CDR1 PRHDT and CDR2 FYEKMQ (reference sequence). This CDR3 reads CASSLAPGLAGVNNEQFF. CDR3 sequence (DNA): TGTGCCAGCAGCTTAGCCCCGGGACTAGCGGGAGTCAACAATGAGCAGTTCTTC.

The sample holds a few counts of this clonotype. The genes are TRBV20-1 and TRBJ2-1; perhaps TRBD2 as D (6 bases). Trimming left V 3 bases short and J 0 bases short, with 12 bases between. CDR1 and CDR2 (germline): DFQATT, SNEGSKA (reference sequence). CDR3 length equals 15 residues. The CDR3 loop is CSARVLASSYNEQFF. In DNA form, the CDR3 reads TGCAGTGCTAGGGTTCTAGCGTCCTCCTACAATGAGCAGTTCTTC.

This clonotype has a handful of counts. This chain joins TRBV12-3 or TRBV12-4 and TRBJ2-5; D is unclear. Trimming removed 4 bases at V and 1 base at J, with 13 bases between. This CDR3 spans 15 amino acids. The CDR3 loop reads CASSWARQAQETQYF. The CDR3 DNA sequence: TGTGCCAGCAGTTGGGCTCGACAAGCCCAAGAGACCCAGTACTTC.

The V call is TRBV29-1, the J call TRBJ2-7; the match to TRBD1 covers 7 bases. This CDR3 contains 14 residues. V shed 1 base and J 6 bases; nucleotides not matched to a gene: 9. From germline, CDR1 is SQVTM and CDR2 ANQGSEA. This CDR3 is CSVEGAQGYFEQYF. CDR3 nucleotide sequence: TGCAGCGTTGAAGGAGCACAGGGGTACTTCGAGCAGTACTTC.

The rearrangement links TRBV7-9 to TRBJ1-5; a weak D match, TRBD1 (5 bases). Trimming took 0 bases from V and 5 from J, leaving 8 bases between them. From germline, CDR1 is SEHNR and CDR2 FQNEAQ (reference sequence). The CDR3 consists of 14 residues. The CDR3 nucleotides are TGTGCCAGCAGCTTAGCGGGGCGGTATCAGCCCCAGCATTTT. It is translated as CASSLAGRYQPQHF.

This clonotype was picked up a small number of times. The chain has TRBV3-1 and TRBJ2-1, with no clear D. The V gene lost 4 bases and the J gene lost 3 bases, with 13 bases spanning the gap. Germline CDR1 LGHDT, CDR2 YNNKEL (reference sequence). This CDR3 is 15 amino acids long. CDR3 region: CASSPRGSDYNEQFF. The CDR3 DNA sequence: TGTGCCAGCAGCCCCCGAGGCAGCGACTACAATGAGCAGTTCTTC.

This sequence joins TRBV10-3 and TRBJ2-1, with a weak D call TRBD2 (6 bases). Germline values: CDR1 ENHRY, CDR2 SYGVKD. The CDR3 length is 14 residues. V shed 8 bases and J shed 7 bases, with 18 bases lying between them. The CDR3 loop reads CAIGQAGDVNEQFF. The CDR3 DNA reads TGTGCCATCGGACAAGCGGGTGACGTTAATGAGCAGTTCTTC.

Ten or more counts support this clonotype. CDR3 bases: TGTGCCAGCAGTTCGCCAGTGACCTACAATGAGCAGTTCTTC. Translated: CASSSPVTYNEQFF. V usage is TRBV28 and J usage is TRBJ2-1, with D hard to call. Germline V lookup: CDR1 MDHEN, CDR2 SYDVKM. The V gene lost 4 bases and the J gene lost 2 bases, with 9 bases spanning the gap. The CDR3 consists of 14 residues.

This clonotype was counted a few times. This chain uses TRBV20-1 with TRBJ2-1, with 9 positions matching TRBD1. With 6 bases clipped from V and 5 bases from J, the junction kept 14 bases outside the gene matches. This CDR3 region has 16 residues. Germline CDR1 and CDR2: DFQATT and SNEGSKA (reference sequence). Written as DNA, the CDR3 is TGCAGTGCCCTGGAGATATTGGGGGACAGGGACAATGAGCAGTTCTTC. It yields the protein CSALEILGDRDNEQFF.

The chain links TRBV7-9 to TRBJ2-3; 7 bases are shared with TRBD1. Germline assignment: CDR1 SEHNR and CDR2 FQNEAQ (reference sequence). The CDR3 extends over 16 amino acids. V shed 2 bases and J 1 base; nucleotides not matched to a gene: 6. The CDR3 coding sequence is TGTGCCAGCAGCTTAACCTTAGGACAGGGCACAGATACGCAGTATTTT. Its protein is CASSLTLGQGTDTQYF.

This sequence joins TRBV12-3 or TRBV12-4 and TRBJ2-5; TRBD1 aligns across 7 bases. V gave up 1 base and J gave up 5 bases; unmatched junction bases: 7. The CDR3 has 15 amino acids. The CDR3 reads CASSLGDSSSETQYF. The CDR3 nucleotides read TGTGCCAGCAGTTTAGGGGACAGCTCCTCGGAGACCCAGTACTTC.

The chain is built from TRBV20-1 and TRBJ2-7, with 8 positions matching TRBD1. Germline values: CDR1 DFQATT, CDR2 SNEGSKA (reference sequence). This CDR3 comprises 15 residues. V trimming: 0 bases; J trimming: 4 bases; junction bases outside the gene matches: 8. The CDR3 coding sequence is TGCAGTGCTAGAGATAGGGGACAGGCCGGATACGAGCAGTACTTC. Protein product: CSARDRGQAGYEQYF.

The rearrangement joins TRBV12-3 or TRBV12-4 to TRBJ1-5, with D possibly being TRBD1 (6 bases). This CDR3 has 15 residues. Trimming removed 3 bases from V and 0 bases from J, with 9 bases in between. The CDR3: CASSLRGHSNQPQHF. Here the CDR3 DNA reads TGTGCCAGCAGTTTGAGGGGACATAGCAATCAGCCCCAGCATTTT.

The chain employs TRBV20-1 and TRBJ2-3; D call uncertain. V lost 0 bases and J lost 2, with 18 bases in between. Germline CDR1 and CDR2: DFQATT and SNEGSKA (reference sequence). This CDR3 contains 17 residues. The CDR3 spells CSARDPPASRATDTQYF. The CDR3 DNA sequence: TGCAGTGCTAGAGACCCCCCGGCTAGTAGGGCCACAGATACGCAGTATTTT.